The entry below describes one TCR beta chain. Its antigen is currently unknown. V lost 4 bases, J lost 2 bases, and 9 bases stayed unmatched. This CDR3 region has 16 residues. Germline assignment: CDR1 KGHDR and CDR2 SFDVKD. The data stem from a study of Ad26.COV2.S vaccination and SARS-CoV-2 variants. Study-wide results and limits: Vaccine and placebo recipients had similar non-spike TCR breadth.

Clones were read by immunoSEQ multiplex PCR, and TCRdb kept only the in-frame ones, dropping some. The table has about 350,000 clones, about 90% seen once. Sample: peripheral blood, taken after recovery from COVID-19. The rearrangement uses TRBV24-1 and TRBJ2-5, with TRBD2 matching over 7 bases. The receptor was isolated from a human donor who had recovered from COVID-19. The CDR3 is CATSDLKRGGQETQYF. The CDR3 DNA reads as TGTGCCACCAGTGACCTAAAGCGGGGCGGACAAGAGACCCAGTACTTC.